These T cell receptor beta chains were read from a single sample in a study of cytomegalovirus exposure and HLA in healthy donors. Generated by immunoSEQ multiplex PCR, the TCRdb table keeps only in-frame clones and is missing some. The table shows 110,000 to 150,000 clones, with roughly 85% occurring only once. Sequencing was carried out using PBMCs. The receptors were gathered from a woman in her twenties or thirties in good health and CMV-seronegative. The CDR3 runs from the conserved cysteine through the conserved F or W.

v_gene	j_gene	CDR3aa
TRBV30	TRBJ2-7	CAWTGTGGYEQYF
TRBV5-5	TRBJ1-6	CASSLGQGLKNSPLHF
TRBV5-1	TRBJ2-3	CASSSQTPTLVTDTQYF
TRBV2	TRBJ2-7	CASRQGADEQYF
TRBV7-2	TRBJ1-1	CASSSQVLNTEAFF
TRBV9	TRBJ2-1	CASSVIASGVDEQFF
TRBV2	TRBJ2-1	CASSGPTSGGPNYNEQFF
TRBV6-1	TRBJ2-7	CASSEGGHRYYEQYF
TRBV6-4	TRBJ1-2	CASSDIWGEGYTF
TRBV10-3	TRBJ1-2	CAIRGQEFYGYTF
TRBV15	TRBJ2-2	CATSRPPGELFF
TRBV5-1	TRBJ1-1	CASTQGTNTEAFF
TRBV13	TRBJ1-3	CASSLTGGRRDTIYF
TRBV30	TRBJ1-3	CAWNRAGNTIYF
TRBV7-2	TRBJ2-7	CASSLSLVSYEQYF
TRBV6-1	TRBJ1-4	CASSRTGAANEKLFF
TRBV19	TRBJ1-2	CASRPGQGAIGGYTF
TRBV7-9	TRBJ1-2	CASSPETGGDYGYTF
TRBV6-5	TRBJ2-1	CASSFKGGYSYNEQFF
TRBV10-1	TRBJ1-1	CASSESGLGTEAFF
TRBV2	TRBJ2-1	CASSGTGGPYNEQFF
TRBV25-1	TRBJ2-7	CASSKAGTAGEQYF
TRBV7-2	TRBJ2-7	CASSFGGTSGAYEQYF
TRBV5-1	TRBJ2-1	CASSTGQSYNEQFF
TRBV7-9	TRBJ2-7	CASSLAAGGRNEQYF
TRBV15	TRBJ1-1	CATGGPGAISYTEAFF
TRBV18	TRBJ2-2	CASSPLAANTGELFF
TRBV5-1	TRBJ2-3	CASSEGAGTTTQYF
TRBV29-1	TRBJ1-5	CSVGQGAAQPQHF
TRBV27	TRBJ2-3	CASSFGTGVGADTQYF
TRBV19	TRBJ1-1	CASSTRAGGTEAFF
TRBV6-1	TRBJ2-1	CASSEGGGGLYNEQFF
TRBV7-3	TRBJ2-3	CASSLSGGNTQYF
TRBV7-6	TRBJ1-1	CASSQDSNTEAFF
TRBV29-1	TRBJ2-7	CSVEAAGGYEQYF
TRBV19	TRBJ2-3	CASSLGTSTDTQYF
TRBV7-2	TRBJ2-7	CASSLQTGTYEQYF
TRBV29-1	TRBJ2-1	CSVGGLAGYNEQFF
TRBV5-1	TRBJ2-1	CASKGEPYNEQFF
TRBV28	TRBJ1-2	CASSLGGQLLWTF
TRBV27	TRBJ2-3	CASIGVHTQYF
TRBV10-1	TRBJ1-5	CARPDRAVNQPQHF
TRBV2	TRBJ2-3	CASRGRSGVDTQYF
TRBV2	TRBJ1-1	CASRDRGMNTEAFF
TRBV7-9	TRBJ2-7	CASSFGTGVFSSEQYF
TRBV28	TRBJ2-7	CASSLLPGTRYEQYF
TRBV29-1	TRBJ1-1	CSVGTETRATEAFF
TRBV19	TRBJ1-4	CASSMDPPTGAHEKLFF
TRBV5-4	TRBJ2-6	CASRSGRGMSSGANVLTF
TRBV11-3	TRBJ2-7	CASSLGSDRADEQYF
TRBV27	TRBJ1-1	CASSLNMNTEAFF
TRBV7-8	TRBJ1-1	CASSLGEGGWDTEAFF
TRBV4-3	TRBJ1-2	CASSQEPDRSPNYGYTF